This T cell receptor (beta chain) was sequenced during a study of cytomegalovirus exposure and HLA in healthy donors. V lost 6 bases and J 2 bases, leaving 28 bases between the germline ends. The CDR3 spans 19 residues. Germline assignment: CDR1 KGHSH and CDR2 LQKENI. Regarding the study as a whole: It has been reported that TCR beta sequences accurately predicted the HLA-A and HLA-B alleles of most subjects. Later analysis found that TCR beta chains associated with HLA were more clonally expanded than other, equally common chains.

The PCR employed 60 Vbeta primers together with 13 Jbeta primers. Sequencing used immunoSEQ multiplex PCR; TCRdb keeps in-frame clones, though not all of them. Counted here are over 80,000 clones, over 75% occurring once; the ten biggest clones make up 5.5% to 7.5%. Concerning this clone itself: No antigen is known for it.

The sequencing input was PBMCs. The sequence derives from a female donor in good health and CMV-seronegative. This chain joins TRBV18 and TRBJ1-1; a weak D match, TRBD1 (6 bases). In nucleotides, the CDR3 is TGTGCCAGCTCTCCGTTTATTGTATACAAAAGGGGGAACAACACTGAAGCTTTCTTT. Residues: CASSPFIVYKRGNNTEAFF. The full variable domain, in which reference TRBV18 and TRBJ1-1 provide the parts outside the CDR3, is NAGVMQNPRHLVRRRGQEARLRCSPMKGHSHVYWYRQLPEEGLKFMVYLQKENIIDESGMPKERFSAEFPKEGPSILRIQQVVRGDSAAYFCASSPFIVYKRGNNTEAFFGQGTRLTVV.